The 14 T cell receptor beta chains presented below share a single source sample, sequenced in a study of Ad26.COV2.S vaccination and SARS-CoV-2 variants. Noted treatment: 15 to 20 received Ad26.COV2.S at low or high dose, single or two shots; roughly five received placebo; per-sample allocation not given. Sampling was done on day 63 after the first vaccine or placebo injection. The method was immunoSEQ multiplex PCR; TCRdb's version includes in-frame clones alone and lacks a portion of them. Among about 400,000 clones, roughly 90% were seen once, and the ten largest hold 3.6%. Sequencing was performed on peripheral blood, taken in a trial of Ad26.COV2.S vaccine versus placebo. The receptor set was obtained from a person between 18 and 59 years old who received the Ad26.COV2.S COVID-19 vaccine or a placebo.

The CDR3 here is CASSTTRDARKGYNEQFF. CDR3 bases: TGTGCCAGCAGCACCACCCGGGACGCCCGAAAGGGCTACAATGAGCAGTTCTTC. The chain uses TRBV21-1 and TRBJ2-1. TRBV21-1 counts as a pseudogene. CDR3 length: 18 residues.

The J gene is TRBJ2-7, the V gene TRBV4-3, with D possibly TRBD1 on 5 matching bases. Looked up from germline, CDR1 is LGHNA and CDR2 is YSLEER. The CDR3 is made up of 14 amino acids. V was cut by 0 bases and J by 4 bases, with 10 bases left in between. The CDR3 sequence: CASSQDRSGYEQYF. The CDR3 coding sequence is TGCGCCAGCAGCCAAGATCGTTCAGGGTACGAGCAGTACTTC.

V gene TRBV30 combines with J gene TRBJ2-5, with D uncertain. The CDR3 covers 13 residues. Between the trimmed V and J ends, which lost 0 bases and 3 bases, there was a span of 8 bases. Germline CDR1 GTSNPN, CDR2 SVGIG (reference sequence). The CDR3 sequence: CAWSVLSKETQYF. The CDR3 DNA reads TGTGCCTGGAGTGTACTTTCTAAAGAGACCCAGTACTTC.

The chain combines TRBV19 with TRBJ1-6, with D hard to call. V dropped 7 bases and J dropped 8 bases, with 12 bases sitting between them. Germline CDR1 reads LNHDA; CDR2 reads SQIVND (reference sequence). The CDR3 loop spans 13 amino acids. DNA for the CDR3: TGTGCCAGTACCAGGACCGCCTATTCACCCCTCCACTTT. It yields the protein CASTRTAYSPLHF.

On this clone: The same CDR3 can be traced to other DNA sequences in this sample. The chain is built from TRBV19 and TRBJ2-1; 7 nucleotides align to TRBD2. Germline V CDR1 and CDR2: LNHDA, SQIVND (reference sequence). The CDR3 is made up of 15 amino acids. V shed 6 bases, J shed 1 base, and the junction held 6 bases outside the gene matches. Written as DNA, the CDR3 is TGTGCCAGTAGCCTTACGGGGGGTTCCTACAATGAGCAGTTCTTC. Protein: CASSLTGGSYNEQFF.

This clone has a single count. CDR3 coding DNA: TGTGCCAGCAGCTTAGCCTCAGACAATGAGCAGTTCTTC. Residues: CASSLASDNEQFF. The rearrangement joins TRBV7-2 to TRBJ2-1; D remains ambiguous. Trimming shortened V by 0 bases and J by 5 bases, and 5 bases separated the two germline ends. Germline CDR1 reads SGHTA; CDR2 reads FQGNSA. The CDR3 covers 13 residues.

The chain links TRBV12-3 or TRBV12-4 to TRBJ1-1, with 7 nucleotides matching TRBD1. This CDR3 has 13 amino acids. With 5 bases clipped from V and 3 bases from J, the junction kept 3 bases outside the gene matches. The CDR3 region is CASSPTGYTEAFF. CDR3 in DNA: TGTGCCAGCAGTCCGACAGGGTACACTGAAGCTTTCTTT.

J is TRBJ1-2 and V is TRBV18, with D unresolved. V dropped 3 bases and J dropped 1 base, with 12 bases sitting between them. The CDR3 totals 15 residues. Germline CDR1 is KGHSH and CDR2 is LQKENI. The CDR3 DNA is TGTGCCAGCTCACCCTTTTCAGAAGTTAACTATGGCTACACCTTC. This encodes CASSPFSEVNYGYTF.

The chain carries TRBV3-1 (or the pseudogene TRBV3-2) and TRBJ2-2; the D is unclear. Per the germline V gene, CDR1 is LGHDT and CDR2 is YNNKEL (reference sequence). V lost 0 bases and J lost 4, with 18 bases in between. This CDR3 contains 18 residues. This chain's CDR3 is CASSQDRGRRRFTGELFF. For the CDR3, the DNA is TGTGCCAGCAGCCAAGATCGAGGTAGACGACGATTCACCGGGGAGCTGTTTTTT.

This clone has just a few counts. J is TRBJ2-2 and V is TRBV4-1; D is undetermined. This CDR3 comprises 11 residues. The V end lost 0 bases, the J end lost 9 bases, and 2 bases lay between the germline ends. Germline lookup yields CDR1 MGHRA and CDR2 YSYEKL. The CDR3 sequence: CASSQDRELFF. The CDR3 region has the DNA TGCGCCAGCAGCCAAGATCGGGAGCTGTTTTTT.

The chain carries TRBV12-5 and TRBJ1-1, with TRBD1 matching over 9 bases. From germline, CDR1 is LGHNT and CDR2 FRNRAP. J gave up 11 bases and V 5 bases, and 6 bases lay outside the gene matches. This CDR3 is built from 12 residues. The CDR3 DNA is TGTGCTAGTGGTCCCCAACAGGGGGCGGCTTTCTTT. This translates into CASGPQQGAAFF.

In nucleotides, the CDR3 is TGTGCCAGCAGTCGCCGGGACAGGGCCCACGAGCAGTACTTC. As protein: CASSRRDRAHEQYF. The chain combines TRBV2 with TRBJ2-7; 9 nucleotides match TRBD1. V lost 5 bases and J lost 5; bases outside the gene matches: 7. This CDR3 comprises 14 residues. Germline values: CDR1 SNHLY, CDR2 FYNNEI.

The rearrangement uses TRBV18 and TRBJ1-2; possibly TRBD1 for D (5 bases). This CDR3 spans 15 amino acids. V was shortened by 5 bases and J by 4 bases, with 17 bases between the two germline ends. The germline V gene has CDR1 KGHSH and CDR2 LQKENI. This CDR3 is CASSAGLQRVYGYTF. For the CDR3, the DNA is TGTGCCAGCTCAGCGGGGCTCCAGAGGGTCTATGGCTACACCTTC.

This CDR3 is CASSRRGGSPLHF. CDR3 sequence (DNA): TGTGCCAGCAGCCGCAGGGGCGGATCACCCCTCCACTTT. This chain uses TRBV7-9 with TRBJ1-6; weak D call: TRBD1 (6 bases). With 5 bases removed from V and 10 bases from J, the gap between germline ends came to 12 bases. The germline V gene has CDR1 SEHNR and CDR2 FQNEAQ (reference sequence). The CDR3 length is 13 residues.